This T cell receptor beta chain was sequenced for a study of cytomegalovirus exposure and HLA in healthy donors. Germline CDR1 SGHTA, CDR2 FQGNSA. This CDR3 comprises 15 residues. V lost 3 bases to trimming and J lost 7 bases; unmatched junction nucleotides: 7. Vbeta (60) and Jbeta (13) primers were used in the PCR. Sequencing used immunoSEQ multiplex PCR; TCRdb keeps in-frame clones, though not all of them. The table has more than 110,000 clones, roughly 76% seen once. A remark on this clone: Its antigen is undetermined.

Study conclusions and caveats: Cytomegalovirus-associated TCR beta chains were listed, numbering 164.

The sequence was obtained from a man between 18 and 35 years old in good health and CMV-seronegative. The specimen was PBMCs. This chain joins TRBV7-2 and TRBJ2-1, with 9 bases matching TRBD1. CDR3 protein: CASSFSGQGRNEQFF. In DNA, the CDR3 is TGTGCCAGCAGCTTTTCGGGACAGGGTAGAAATGAGCAGTTCTTC. Filled out from reference TRBV7-2 and TRBJ2-1, the complete variable domain reads GAGVSQSPSNKVTEKGKDVELRCDPISGHTALYWYRQSLGQGLEFLIYFQGNSAPDKSGLPSDRFSAERTGGSVSTLTIQRTQQEDSAVYLCASSFSGQGRNEQFFGPGTRLTVL.